This entry concerns a single TCR beta chain. This sample was taken from a study of shared clonotypes between healthy human individuals. In the naive CD8 group, cells lacked CD45RO and were positively selected for CCR7, so terminally differentiated effector memory CD45RA+ cells were left out. Germline-derived CDR1 and CDR2 are MNHEY and SMNVEV (reference sequence). V was pared by 4 bases and J by 6 bases, with 15 bases between. The CDR3 is made up of 15 amino acids. The data were produced by immunoSEQ multiplex PCR, yet TCRdb's version contains in-frame clones alone and is incomplete. The sample has more than 2 million clones, 80% to 95% seen once.

The chain has TRBV27 and TRBJ2-2; D gene uncertain. The source material was naive CD8+ T cells from PBMCs. The source is a man between 18 and 35 years old in good health. Some clones in this sample may be carry-over from other donors' samples. The CDR3 spells CASSSGPQDAGELFF. For the CDR3, the DNA is TGTGCCAGCAGTTCCGGGCCTCAGGACGCCGGGGAGCTGTTTTTT.